A few counts support the clone carrying this T cell receptor (beta chain). What it binds is not known. TCRdb ran MiXCR on the 5' RACE reads and lists one entry per CDR3 protein. Here the sample spans 20,000 to 25,000 distinct CDR3 sequences, over 7.5% being singletons. This sample stems from a study of spatial heterogeneity in lung cancer. Across the study: PBMC collected at follow-up were sequenced when available, a median of roughly 2 years after resection. There were, on average, more than 9.5 raw-read appearances for each unique TCR and UMI combination. General study results and limits: Tumor TCRs that were ubiquitous and expanded showed up in blood more at resection than follow-up.

Time point denoted: blood at routine non-recurrence follow-up after resection. Without sorting, whole RNA was sequenced from tumor, nontumor lung or frozen PBMC. Germline-derived CDR1 and CDR2 are SGDLS and YYNGEE. This CDR3 spans 15 amino acids. V was pared by 0 bases and J by 3 bases, with 12 bases between. This chain uses TRBV9 with TRBJ1-1, with a possible D match to TRBD1 (5 bases). This clonotype was sampled from a male donor with early-stage non-small cell lung cancer. Sequences were derived from PBMCs, sampled at follow-up. The CDR3 loop reads CASSVAARADTEAFF. The CDR3 nucleotides read TGTGCCAGCAGCGTAGCGGCCAGGGCAGACACTGAAGCTTTCTTT.